This is a list of T cell receptor beta chains from one sample in a study of radiation and T cells in renal cell carcinoma. Profiling relied on immunoSEQ multiplex PCR, and the TCRdb table lists in-frame clones only, not all of them. The sample carries roughly 120,000 clones, roughly 77% recorded once. The sample was blood, taken from a patient whose treatment included radiotherapy and nephrectomy. Receptors originate from a woman aged 60-70 years with renal cell carcinoma. The CDR3 runs from the conserved cysteine through the conserved F or W.

cdr3_aa | j_call | v_call
CASSTTWTGVDGYTF | TRBJ1-2 | TRBV19
CASSLNPGHSSYSGANVLTF | TRBJ2-6 | TRBV4-1
CSVASQHTEAFF | TRBJ1-1 | TRBV29-1
CASSGGTSGSNEQFF | TRBJ2-1 | TRBV2
CASSPDRGRPQHF | TRBJ1-5 | TRBV6-6
CASSEIVGRVEQYF | TRBJ2-7 | TRBV6-1
CAISELGGTNNEQFF | TRBJ2-1 | TRBV10-3
CASSMGQGGYTF | TRBJ1-2 | TRBV19
CASSIGGGANVLTF | TRBJ2-6 | TRBV19
CATLEGKTEAFF | TRBJ1-1 | TRBV6-5
CASSQAGQGYEQYF | TRBJ2-7 | TRBV4-1
CASSLEGGLNEQYF | . | TRBV7-9
CASSVRQRLNTEAFF | TRBJ1-1 | TRBV28
CASSNRDRAHGYTF | TRBJ1-2 | TRBV19
CASSFDKNIQYF | TRBJ2-4 | TRBV28
CASSLIPGRRDTQYF | TRBJ2-3 | TRBV5-6
CASSEMSEVQYF | TRBJ2-7 | TRBV10-1
CASSGAGLSGNTIYF | TRBJ1-3 | TRBV25-1
CATTLDGTTYEQYF | TRBJ2-7 | TRBV30
CASSYWGTNEKLFF | TRBJ1-4 | TRBV6-5
CASGSGGPGELFF | TRBJ2-2 | TRBV6-6
CASSPSMEGRTEAFF | TRBJ1-1 | TRBV18
CASTSPIQGPYEQYF | TRBJ2-7 | TRBV5-5